This T cell receptor (beta chain) was identified in a study of T cell repertoires in cytomegalovirus infection. In the study overall: Alongside well-studied HLA-B-restricted CMV epitopes, recently identified HLA-C-restricted CMV epitopes were also used. Public TCR beta signatures indicated both CMV infection and matching HLA type. Study results and limitations: In two of eight donors, the top clonotype was HLA-C-restricted CMV-specific. Frequencies of public TCR beta families were cumulated, and this identified carriers of CMV plus the relevant HLA.

This clonotype was found a few times. Its antigen is as yet unknown. TCRdb reanalysed the reads using MiXCR and keeps one entry per CDR3 protein. The profile shows about a million distinct CDR3 sequences, 31% of them singletons. This specimen was cultured CD8+ T cells from PBMCs, taken from culture after CMV antigen stimulation. The receptor was derived from a human donor in good health (CMV status not recorded). Some clones in this sample may be carry-over from other donors' samples.

CDR3 loop: CASSGLAGGPGEQFF. CDR3 DNA: TGTGCCAGCAGCGGCCTAGCGGGGGGGCCAGGGGAGCAGTTCTTC. This chain joins TRBV9 and TRBJ2-1; 12 nucleotides align to TRBD2. CDR3 length: 15 residues. J lost 10 bases, V lost 3 bases, and 8 bases had no gene match. Germline V gene lookup returns CDR1 SGDLS and CDR2 YYNGEE.